The rows below give T cell receptor beta chains drawn from one sample of a study of PD-1 blockade in classical Hodgkin lymphoma. Clones were read by immunoSEQ multiplex PCR, and TCRdb kept only the in-frame ones, dropping some. The sample records some 84,000 clones, about 89% being singletons. The sample consisted of peripheral blood mononuclear cells (PBMCs), taken at baseline. The receptors here all came from a human donor with classical Hodgkin lymphoma. CDR3s include the opening cysteine and the closing phenylalanine or tryptophan. The D gene is left open where the match is weak. Part of the rows lack a size; the others show once, few, many or a class for expanded clones.

size	V	D	J	CDR3	DNA
-	TRBV5-1	-	TRBJ1-2	CASTIDRGDGYTF	TGCGCCAGCACCATAGACCGGGGCGATGGCTACACCTTC
-	TRBV4-1	TRBD2	TRBJ2-5	CASSQAGGPRETQYF	TGCGCCAGCAGCCAAGCGGGAGGGCCCCGAGAGACCCAGTACTTC
-	TRBV28	-	TRBJ1-2	CASVTGTLNYGYTF	TGTGCCAGCGTAACCGGGACACTGAACTATGGCTACACCTTC
-	TRBV6-5	TRBD1	TRBJ1-2	CASSGDSLGYTF	TGTGCCAGCTCAGGGGACAGCCTGGGCTACACCTTC
-	TRBV28	TRBD2	TRBJ2-2	CASSLWSGSTGELFF	TGTGCCAGCAGTTTATGGAGCGGGAGCACCGGGGAGCTGTTTTTT
-	TRBV6-5	-	TRBJ2-7	CATGGLPGEQYF	TGTGCTACCGGCGGGTTACCTGGCGAGCAGTACTTC
-	TRBV4-3	-	TRBJ1-1	CASSRGLMNTEAFF	TGCGCCAGCAGCAGAGGTCTCATGAACACTGAAGCTTTCTTT
few	TRBV5-4	TRBD2	TRBJ2-1	CASSSTSATVNEQFF	TGTGCCAGCAGCTCTACTAGCGCCACCGTCAATGAGCAGTTCTTC
-	TRBV6-1	-	TRBJ1-6	CASSDAPGARSPLHF	TGTGCCAGCAGTGATGCCCCAGGGGCAAGATCACCCCTCCACTTT
once	TRBV19	TRBD2	TRBJ2-1	CASSGGRRNEQFF	TGTGCCAGTAGTGGCGGGAGGCGGAATGAGCAGTTCTTC
-	TRBV6-4	-	TRBJ1-1	CASSEGGSTEAFF	TGTGCCAGCAGTGAGGGAGGAAGCACTGAAGCTTTCTTT
-	TRBV19	-	TRBJ1-5	CASSIQPTQPQHF	TGTGCCAGTAGTATCCAACCCACCCAGCCCCAGCATTTT
-	TRBV28	-	TRBJ1-4	CASSLPIRAEKLFF	TGTGCCAGCAGTTTGCCTATCAGGGCCGAAAAACTGTTTTTT
-	TRBV6-5	-	TRBJ2-5	CASSYWGSEETQYF	TGTGCCAGCAGCTACTGGGGCAGCGAAGAGACCCAGTACTTC
-	TRBV18	-	TRBJ1-3	CASSPRGLSGNTIYF	TGTGCCAGCTCACCGCGGGGTCTCTCTGGAAACACCATATATTTT
-	TRBV19	-	TRBJ1-3	CASSPGFSGNTIYF	TGTGCCAGTAGCCCGGGCTTCTCTGGAAACACCATATATTTT